The 32 T cell receptor beta chains listed next were all sequenced from one sample in a study of T cells in Graves' hyperthyroidism and ophthalmopathy. RNA transcripts served as the template for amplifying TCR beta CDR3 regions. First-round RT-PCR of the TCR CDR3 relied on the HTBI primer set. MiXCR was run by TCRdb on the multiplex PCR reads, yielding one entry per CDR3 protein. The sample lists hundreds of thousands of distinct CDR3 sequences, roughly 20% occurring once. The source material was blood. Source of these receptors: a woman between 45 and 65 years old with Graves' hyperthyroidism that later progressed to Graves' ophthalmopathy.

This clonotype was seen repeatedly, ten times or more. The V and J genes are TRBV30 and TRBJ2-1; 8 bases match TRBD1. The CDR3 consists of 14 residues. J was trimmed by 3 bases and V by 2 bases; bases with no gene match: 3. CDR1 and CDR2 (germline): GTSNPN, SVGIG (reference sequence). DNA for the CDR3: TGTGCCTGGAGTAAAGGACAGGGCTACAATGAGCAGTTCTTC. This sequence encodes CAWSKGQGYNEQFF.

The chain employs TRBV14 and TRBJ2-1; D may be TRBD1 or TRBD2 (5 bases each). The CDR3 covers 12 residues. Germline-derived CDR1 and CDR2 are SGHDN and FVKESK. Trimming left V 5 bases short and J 6 bases short, with 8 bases between. CDR3 loop: CASSYGANEQFF. The CDR3 DNA reads TGTGCCAGCAGCTACGGGGCCAATGAGCAGTTCTTC. The full variable domain, in which reference TRBV14 and TRBJ2-1 provide the parts outside the CDR3, is EAGVTQFPSHSVIEKGQTVTLRCDPISGHDNLYWYRRVMGKEIKFLLHFVKESKQDESGMPNNRFLAERTGGTYSTLKVQPAELEDSGVYFCASSYGANEQFFGPGTRLTVL.

This chain joins TRBV2 and TRBJ1-4, with TRBD1 identical over 8 bases. Germline-derived CDR1 and CDR2 are SNHLY and FYNNEI. With 4 bases clipped from V and 4 bases from J, the junction kept 2 bases outside the gene matches. The CDR3 extends over 14 amino acids. The DNA for the CDR3 is TGTGCCAGCAGTGCAGGGGGCGATAATGAAAAACTGTTTTTT. This gives the protein CASSAGGDNEKLFF.

This clonotype has at least ten counts. The CDR3 sequence: CASRDGYGTDTQYF. CDR3 DNA sequence: TGTGCCAGCAGGGACGGATATGGGACAGATACGCAGTATTTT. The chain joins TRBV12-3 or TRBV12-4 to TRBJ2-3; D is undetermined. V lost 6 bases to trimming and J lost 3 bases, with 13 bases between them. The CDR3 covers 14 residues.

As concerns this clonotype: A read error may explain this, as a much larger clone is one base away. The chain employs TRBV20-1 and TRBJ2-3, with 7 bases that match TRBD2. Germline assignment: CDR1 DFQATT and CDR2 SNEGSKA (reference sequence). J gave up 1 base and V 5 bases, and 3 bases lay outside the gene matches. This CDR3 region has 13 residues. The CDR3 protein is CSAGRGGTDTQYF. The DNA for the CDR3 is TGCAGTGCTGGTCGGGGGGGCACAGATACGCAGTATTTT.

The J gene is TRBJ2-7, the V gene TRBV29-1; TRBD1 agrees at 7 bases. CDR1 and CDR2 (germline): SQVTM, ANQGSEA. V was clipped by 5 bases and J by 2 bases; unmatched bases: 3. The CDR3 length is 12 residues. Here the CDR3 reads CSVRDRTYEQYF. The CDR3, as DNA: TGCAGCGTTCGGGACAGAACCTACGAGCAGTACTTC.

This clonotype was observed at least ten times. V usage is TRBV2 and J usage is TRBJ1-4, with D unresolved. V shed 8 bases and J shed 0 bases, with 7 bases lying between them. Germline V gene data show CDR1 as SNHLY and CDR2 as FYNNEI. CDR3 length: 13 amino acids. CDR3: CASDSATNEKLFF. The CDR3 nucleotides read TGTGCCAGCGATTCCGCAACTAATGAAAAACTGTTTTTT.

Many counts were recorded for this clonotype. This chain's CDR3 is CASSLYQGAVNTEAFF. The DNA for the CDR3 is TGCGCCAGCAGCTTATATCAGGGGGCGGTGAACACTGAAGCTTTCTTT. The V gene is TRBV5-1, the J gene TRBJ1-1; 8 bases align to TRBD1. The CDR3 length is 16 residues. The V segment lost 2 bases and the J segment 0 bases; nucleotides outside the gene matches: 6. The germline V gene encodes CDR1 SGHRS and CDR2 YFSETQ.

At least ten counts were recorded for this clonotype. The CDR3 DNA reads as TGTGCCAGCAGTGAACTGGGCCAGGGGACTGAAGCTTTCTTT. Translated, it gives CASSELGQGTEAFF. This chain connects TRBV2 to TRBJ1-1; TRBD1 is a possible D gene (6 bases). Germline values: CDR1 SNHLY, CDR2 FYNNEI. V dropped 2 bases and J dropped 5 bases, with 12 bases sitting between them. The CDR3 extends over 14 amino acids.

The V and J genes are TRBV7-2 and TRBJ1-1; D not resolved. With 2 bases removed from V and 3 bases from J, the gap between germline ends came to 16 bases. CDR1 and CDR2 (germline): SGHTA, FQGNSA. This CDR3 is 16 amino acids long. The CDR3 DNA reads TGTGCCAGCAGCTTAAGAAGGAGGGCCTCGGACACTGAAGCTTTCTTT. It encodes CASSLRRRASDTEAFF.

The chain couples TRBV29-1 to TRBJ2-1; 7 bases align to TRBD1. Germline V gives CDR1 SQVTM, CDR2 ANQGSEA. V trimming: 6 bases; J trimming: 2 bases; junction bases outside the gene matches: 7. This CDR3 contains 14 residues. The CDR3 here is CSVGTGVPYNEQFF. In nucleotides, the CDR3 is TGCAGCGTCGGAACAGGGGTTCCCTACAATGAGCAGTTCTTC.

The V and J genes are TRBV9 and TRBJ2-5; D uncertain. Per the germline V gene, CDR1 is SGDLS and CDR2 is YYNGEE. Trimming removed 4 bases at V and 1 base at J, with 5 bases between. This CDR3 region has 12 residues. The chain's CDR3 is CASSNPQETQYF. In DNA form, the CDR3 reads TGTGCCAGCAGCAACCCCCAAGAGACCCAGTACTTC.

The CDR3 region is CASSIPGRRNYGYTF. The CDR3 coding sequence is TGTGCCAGTAGTATCCCGGGACGCAGGAACTATGGCTACACCTTC. J is TRBJ1-2 and V is TRBV19, with a weak D call TRBD1 (5 bases). The CDR3 covers 15 residues. Between the trimmed V and J ends, which lost 3 bases and 2 bases, there was a span of 13 bases. Germline V gene lookup returns CDR1 LNHDA and CDR2 SQIVND (reference sequence).

Of note for this clonotype: A much larger clone lies one base from this, so it may be a read error. CDR3 DNA: TGCAGTGCGAAACAGGGGGCGCGGGCTGAAGCTTTCTTT. Translating it yields CSAKQGARAEAFF. The V and J genes are TRBV20-1 and TRBJ1-1; 9 positions agree with TRBD1. Germline values: CDR1 DFQATT, CDR2 SNEGSKA (reference sequence). After removal of 6 bases from V and 6 bases from J, the junction contained 8 bases not matched to a gene. The CDR3 contains 13 residues.

This clonotype was seen a few times. The rearrangement links TRBV7-9 to TRBJ1-1, with TRBD1 matching 7 bases. Germline lookup yields CDR1 SEHNR and CDR2 FQNEAQ (reference sequence). There are 16 residues in the CDR3. The trim removed 5 bases at V and 2 bases at J, leaving 11 bases unmatched. The DNA of the CDR3 is TGTGCCAGCAGCCCCCCACAGGGGACGGAAAACACTGAAGCTTTCTTT. It encodes CASSPPQGTENTEAFF.

CDR3 DNA sequence: TGTGCCAGCAGAAGGGAGCCCACCTCTGGAAACACCATATATTTT. This encodes CASRREPTSGNTIYF. The V call is TRBV6-1, the J call TRBJ1-3; D is ambiguous. The CDR3 covers 15 residues. CDR1 is MNHNS, CDR2 SASEGT, per germline. Trimming stripped 6 bases from V and 0 bases from J, with 12 bases between.

The chain is built from TRBV18 and TRBJ2-7; 9 bases agree with TRBD1. This CDR3 contains 13 residues. CDR1 and CDR2 from the germline V gene are KGHSH and LQKENI. V was pared by 3 bases and J by 6 bases, with 3 bases of the junction left unmatched. The CDR3 here is CASSPRDRAEQYF. The DNA of the CDR3 is TGTGCCAGCTCACCCCGGGACAGGGCCGAGCAGTACTTC.

Many counts were recorded for this clonotype. This chain links TRBV3-1 with TRBJ2-1; the D is unclear. CDR1 is LGHDT and CDR2 is YNNKEL in the germline V gene (reference sequence). The CDR3 covers 16 residues. V dropped 1 base and J dropped 7 bases, with 17 bases sitting between them. The CDR3 DNA reads as TGTGCCAGCAGCCAAGGGGTTAGGGCAGGTGCTAATGAGCAGTTCTTC. Amino acids: CASSQGVRAGANEQFF.

This clonotype was recorded many times. The chain is built from TRBV7-9 and TRBJ1-6; D is undetermined. Between the trimmed V and J ends, which lost 5 bases and 9 bases, there was a span of 14 bases. The CDR3 has 14 residues. Germline V gives CDR1 SEHNR, CDR2 FQNEAQ (reference sequence). CDR3 in DNA: TGTGCCAGCAGCGAAGGCGCAGTCGGTTCACCCCTCCACTTT. Its translation: CASSEGAVGSPLHF.

This clonotype was counted a few times. The chain carries TRBV5-1 and TRBJ2-1; 11 bases agree with TRBD1. Trimming removed 4 bases from V and 9 bases from J; junction bases left unmatched: 9. This CDR3 region has 15 residues. CDR1 and CDR2 (germline): SGHRS, YFSETQ. For the CDR3, the DNA is TGCGCCAGCAGCGAGGGACAGGGGGGGTTCCTTGAGCAGTTCTTC. Its protein is CASSEGQGGFLEQFF.

This clonotype was seen more than once but under ten times. The chain employs TRBV2 and TRBJ1-2, with TRBD1 as a possible D gene (6 bases). In germline, CDR1 is SNHLY, CDR2 FYNNEI. The ends were cut back, 6 bases at V and 12 bases at J, with 20 bases in the middle. The CDR3 sequence is 13 residues long. The CDR3 spells CASRAEGTRPDTF. CDR3 bases: TGTGCCAGCAGGGCCGAAGGGACAAGGCCGGACACCTTC.

The chain links TRBV5-1 to TRBJ1-6, with D possibly being TRBD1 (6 bases). Trimming left V 4 bases short and J 0 bases short, with 11 bases between. The germline V gene has CDR1 SGHRS and CDR2 YFSETQ. CDR3 length equals 16 residues. In DNA, the CDR3 is TGCGCCAGCAGCCCGGACAGCAACTCCTATAATTCACCCCTCCACTTT. Translated, it gives CASSPDSNSYNSPLHF.

This clonotype was observed a handful of times. J is TRBJ1-1 and V is TRBV20-1; perhaps TRBD1 as D (5 bases). The CDR3 is 11 residues long. CDR1 and CDR2 (germline): DFQATT, SNEGSKA (reference sequence). Trimming removed 4 bases from V and 8 bases from J, with 11 bases in between. The DNA for the CDR3 is TGCAGTGCTAAGAGACAGCTCGAAGCTTTCTTT. It translates to CSAKRQLEAFF.

The chain employs TRBV20-1 and TRBJ2-3; D possibly corresponds to TRBD1 (6 bases). There are 15 residues in the CDR3. Between the trimmed V and J ends, which lost 6 bases and 4 bases, there was a span of 20 bases. Germline CDR1 reads DFQATT; CDR2 reads SNEGSKA (reference sequence). CDR3 in DNA: TGCAGTGCCAGCAGACCTACAGGGTATCCAGATACGCAGTATTTT. Amino acids: CSASRPTGYPDTQYF.

The chain uses TRBV18 and TRBJ2-2; 10 bases align to TRBD2. With V trimmed by 3 bases and J by 9 bases, 7 bases remained unmatched. Germline values: CDR1 KGHSH, CDR2 LQKENI. This CDR3 is built from 15 residues. In DNA, the CDR3 is TGTGCCAGCTCACCCCCAGCGGGGGGGGCCCGGGAGCTGTTTTTT. Its protein is CASSPPAGGARELFF. Variable domain in full (rest from reference TRBV18 and TRBJ2-2): NAGVMQNPRHLVRRRGQEARLRCSPMKGHSHVYWYRQLPEEGLKFMVYLQKENIIDESGMPKERFSAEFPKEGPSILRIQQVVRGDSAAYFCASSPPAGGARELFFGEGSRLTVL.

This clonotype was detected a few times. V is TRBV5-1 and J is TRBJ1-2; no firm D call. Germline V gene sequence: CDR1 SGHRS, CDR2 YFSETQ. The CDR3 runs to 14 residues. The germline V and J ends were trimmed by 0 bases and 5 bases, with 11 bases remaining between them. The CDR3 here is CASSLGSTMYGYTF. In DNA, the CDR3 is TGCGCCAGCAGCTTGGGCAGTACAATGTATGGCTACACCTTC.

This clonotype was recorded at least ten times. The J gene is TRBJ2-1, the V gene TRBV3-1; 13 positions agree with TRBD2. CDR3 length equals 16 residues. The ends lost 3 bases at V and 7 bases at J; junction bases unmatched: 6. From germline, CDR1 is LGHDT and CDR2 YNNKEL (reference sequence). CDR3 coding DNA: TGTGCCAGCAGCCAGAAGGGACTAGCGGGGAGGAATGAGCAGTTCTTC. This sequence encodes CASSQKGLAGRNEQFF.

This clonotype was seen many times. The chain recombines TRBV7-8 with TRBJ2-3; D is ambiguous. V lost 5 bases, J lost 1 base, and 19 bases lay in between. The CDR3 length is 17 residues. Germline V gene lookup returns CDR1 SGHVS and CDR2 FQNEAQ. DNA of the CDR3: TGTGCCAGCAGCGCCCGGTGGGCTTACAACGGCACAGATACGCAGTATTTT. Its translation is CASSARWAYNGTDTQYF.

This chain uses TRBV2 with TRBJ1-5; maybe TRBD1 (5 bases). Germline V CDR1 and CDR2: SNHLY, FYNNEI. The CDR3 length is 15 residues. Trimming stripped 6 bases from V and 4 bases from J, with 16 bases between. CDR3 sequence reads: CASRALGVRNQPQHF. The DNA for the CDR3 is TGTGCCAGCAGAGCCCTAGGGGTTCGAAATCAGCCCCAGCATTTT.

The J gene is TRBJ2-2, the V gene TRBV10-3; TRBD1 might be the D (6 bases). Germline V gene lookup returns CDR1 ENHRY and CDR2 SYGVKD. CDR3 length: 16 residues. Trimming took 6 bases from V and 5 from J, leaving 19 bases between them. Written as DNA, the CDR3 is TGTGCCATCAGGAAAACACAGGGAAGTGGAACCGGGGAGCTGTTTTTT. This gives the protein CAIRKTQGSGTGELFF.

Regarding this clonotype: This may be a read error, as it is one base from a much larger clone. The rearrangement uses TRBV28 and TRBJ2-2; the D call may be TRBD1 or TRBD2 (6 bases each). CDR3 length: 14 amino acids. Germline V gene data show CDR1 as MDHEN and CDR2 as SYDVKM. CDR3 loop: CASSLEGGTGELLF. In DNA, the CDR3 is TGTGCCAGCAGTTTGGAGGGGGGCACCGGGGAGCTGCTTTTT.

The chain links TRBV7-2 to TRBJ2-5; TRBD2 agrees at 13 bases. The CDR3 extends over 18 amino acids. Trimming at V came to 5 bases and at J to 5 bases, leaving 14 bases not matched to a gene. Germline V gene data show CDR1 as SGHTA and CDR2 as FQGNSA. The CDR3 protein is CASSPYWIPGLAGETQYF. For the CDR3, the DNA is TGTGCCAGCAGCCCATATTGGATACCGGGACTAGCGGGGGAGACCCAGTACTTC.